This T cell receptor (beta chain) derives from a study of T cells in Graves' hyperthyroidism and ophthalmopathy. V dropped 3 bases and J dropped 9; count of bases not matched to a gene: 7. Germline-derived CDR1 and CDR2 are DFQATT and SNEGSKA (reference sequence). The CDR3 is 14 residues long. Researchers amplified the TCR beta CDR3 regions from RNA transcripts. HTBI primers drove first-round RT-PCR of the TCR CDR3. TCRdb re-called the multiplex PCR reads with MiXCR, one entry per CDR3 protein. Here the sample spans hundreds of thousands of distinct CDR3 sequences, 35% to 55% being singletons. This chain links TRBV20-1 with TRBJ2-2, with 10 bases fitting TRBD2. Sequenced sample: peripheral blood or thyroid tissue (not recorded which). The source is a woman in her late teens or twenties with Graves' hyperthyroidism. CDR3 nucleotide sequence: TGCAGTGCTAGTAGGACTAGCGGTCCCTGGGAGCTGTTTTTT. Residues: CSASRTSGPWELFF.